One sample yielded the 23 T cell receptor beta chains listed below, sequenced in a study of blood T cell repertoires in COVID-19. The data were produced by immunoSEQ multiplex PCR, yet TCRdb's version contains in-frame clones alone and is incomplete. This repertoire shows 64,000 or so clones, approximately 80% found once; its top ten account for less than 10%. The sample was peripheral blood. The receptors come from a human donor in a cohort sampled during active COVID-19.

The genes are TRBV27 and TRBJ2-5; D is perhaps TRBD1 (6 bases). V was shortened by 6 bases and J by 5 bases, with 28 bases between the two germline ends. The CDR3 is 18 amino acids. Germline V gene lookup returns CDR1 MNHEY and CDR2 SMNVEV (reference sequence). This CDR3 reads CASSRQWTNQGFAETQYF. CDR3 DNA sequence: TGTGCCAGCAGCCGACAATGGACGAATCAGGGGTTTGCGGAGACCCAGTACTTC.

The chain is built from TRBV5-6 and TRBJ2-2; TRBD1 matches at 7 bases. Unmatched junction bases numbered 2, after V lost 2 bases and J lost 1 base. From germline, CDR1 is SGHDT and CDR2 YYEEEE. The CDR3 spans 15 residues. CDR3 nucleotide sequence: TGTGCCAGCAGCTTCGGACAGGTGAACACCGGGGAGCTGTTTTTT. Residues: CASSFGQVNTGELFF.

This clone came up a few times. This chain links TRBV19 with TRBJ2-1, with TRBD2 identical over 10 bases. The CDR3 spans 15 residues. Trimming removed 5 bases from V and 3 bases from J; junction bases left unmatched: 4. The V gene's germline CDR1 is LNHDA and CDR2 SQIVND (reference sequence). Written as DNA, the CDR3 is TGTGCCAGTAGTCGGACTAGCGGAGGCTACAATGAGCAGTTCTTC. Its translation is CASSRTSGGYNEQFF.

This clone showed up just once. The CDR3 sequence: CASNKAGLINTGELFF. In nucleotides, the CDR3 is TGCGCCAGCAACAAGGCGGGCTTAATCAACACCGGGGAGCTGTTTTTT. The chain combines TRBV5-1 with TRBJ2-2, with D possibly TRBD2 on 5 matching bases. The V and J ends lost 6 bases and 2 bases respectively, with 17 bases between them. CDR3 length: 16 amino acids. Germline V lookup: CDR1 SGHRS, CDR2 YFSETQ.

In its sample, this clone was seen once. The rearrangement links TRBV9 to TRBJ2-7; D may be TRBD1 (5 bases). There are 15 residues in the CDR3. Trimming left V 2 bases short and J 5 bases short, with 17 bases between. Germline loops: CDR1 SGDLS, CDR2 YYNGEE. The CDR3 reads CASSVWGLEGDEQYF. CDR3 nucleotide sequence: TGTGCCAGCAGCGTTTGGGGCCTCGAAGGGGACGAGCAGTACTTC.

This rearrangement joins TRBV19 to TRBJ1-2, with 8 bases aligning to TRBD1. There are 15 residues in the CDR3. Germline V gene lookup returns CDR1 LNHDA and CDR2 SQIVND (reference sequence). V dropped 5 bases and J dropped 0; count of bases not matched to a gene: 5. CDR3 in amino acids: CASSAKQGANYGYTF. CDR3 DNA: TGTGCCAGTAGTGCCAAACAGGGGGCTAACTATGGCTACACCTTC.

The chain is built from TRBV4-1 and TRBJ2-7; D not certain. The CDR3 contains 13 residues. Germline assignment: CDR1 MGHRA and CDR2 YSYEKL. V was clipped by 3 bases and J by 1 base, with 7 bases between them. The CDR3 spells CASSHKQSYEQYF. The CDR3 nucleotides are TGCGCCAGCAGCCATAAACAGTCCTACGAGCAGTACTTC.

This clone was seen a single time. The rearrangement uses TRBV5-4 and TRBJ2-1; unclear D gene. The V end was cut by 3 bases, the J end by 10 bases, with 11 bases between. The germline V gene has CDR1 SGHNT and CDR2 YYREEE (reference sequence). The CDR3 covers 12 residues. The CDR3 region has the DNA TGTGCCAGCAGCTCTGTGCAGAAGGAGCAGTTCTTC. Amino acid sequence: CASSSVQKEQFF.

CDR3 nucleotide sequence: TGTGCCAGCAGTTATTACCAAGAGACCCAGTACTTC. Residues: CASSYYQETQYF. The chain uses TRBV7-2 and TRBJ2-5; D uncertain. V was pared by 6 bases and J by 0 bases, with 5 bases between. Germline V gene lookup returns CDR1 SGHTA and CDR2 FQGNSA. The length of the CDR3 is 12 residues. Drawing the rest from reference TRBV7-2 and TRBJ2-5, the complete variable domain is GAGVSQSPSNKVTEKGKDVELRCDPISGHTALYWYRQSLGQGLEFLIYFQGNSAPDKSGLPSDRFSAERTGGSVSTLTIQRTQQEDSAVYLCASSYYQETQYFGPGTRLLVL.

This clone has only one observation. The chain links TRBV29-1 to TRBJ2-7; 9 bases line up with TRBD1. The V gene's germline CDR1 is SQVTM and CDR2 ANQGSEA. The CDR3 covers 14 residues. J lost 3 bases, V lost 0 bases, and 3 bases had no gene match. The CDR3 spells CSVEDGTGNYEQYF. The CDR3 DNA reads as TGCAGCGTTGAAGACGGGACAGGGAACTACGAGCAGTACTTC.

The chain recombines TRBV3-1 (or the pseudogene TRBV3-2) with TRBJ1-5; D is undetermined. Germline CDR1 LGHDT, CDR2 YNNKEL (reference sequence). This CDR3 contains 16 residues. Between the trimmed V and J ends, which lost 0 bases and 3 bases, there was a span of 12 bases. CDR3 nucleotides: TGTGCCAGCAGCCAAGATCGAGGGTCCCCCAATCAGCCCCAGCATTTT. Protein sequence: CASSQDRGSPNQPQHF.

CDR3 residues: CAWSPGDYGYTF. CDR3 bases: TGTGCCTGGAGCCCGGGGGATTATGGCTACACCTTC. This chain connects TRBV30 to TRBJ1-2; a possible D gene is TRBD1 (5 bases). Trimming took off 3 bases at V and 5 bases at J, with 10 bases between the two ends. Germline V gene lookup returns CDR1 GTSNPN and CDR2 SVGIG (reference sequence). The CDR3 spans 12 residues.

This clone showed up just once. The CDR3, as DNA: TGCAGCGTTGAGGGGGGACTAGCGTTTCGTGCGAATGAGCAGTTCTTC. Encoded protein: CSVEGGLAFRANEQFF. V is TRBV29-1 and J is TRBJ2-1; TRBD2 agrees at 10 bases. The CDR3 loop spans 16 amino acids. V trimming: 3 bases; J trimming: 7 bases; junction bases outside the gene matches: 12. From germline, CDR1 is SQVTM and CDR2 ANQGSEA.

The genes are TRBV7-3 and TRBJ2-5, with 7 bases lining up with TRBD2. From germline, CDR1 is SGHTA and CDR2 FQGTGA. CDR3 length: 16 amino acids. J was trimmed by 0 bases and V by 6 bases; bases with no gene match: 10. The CDR3 DNA sequence: TGTGCCAGCAGTAAACTGGGACTATCGTACCAAGAGACCCAGTACTTC. It is translated as CASSKLGLSYQETQYF.

This chain joins TRBV24-1 and TRBJ1-5; TRBD1 agrees at 10 bases. Germline trimming cut 9 bases from V and 4 bases from J; bases unmatched to any gene: 2. This CDR3 is 13 amino acids long. Germline CDR1 KGHDR, CDR2 SFDVKD. CDR3 nucleotides: TGTGCCACCCAGGACAGGGGGAATCAGCCCCAGCATTTT. Translation gives CATQDRGNQPQHF.

The chain uses TRBV7-2 and TRBJ1-3; D not certain. This CDR3 is built from 16 residues. Between the trimmed V and J ends, which lost 5 bases and 0 bases, there was a span of 14 bases. Germline-derived CDR1 and CDR2 are SGHTA and FQGNSA. CDR3 sequence reads: CASSQQIPLSGNTIYF. CDR3 DNA sequence: TGTGCCAGCAGCCAACAAATACCCCTCTCTGGAAACACCATATATTTT.

This clone was detected once. The rearrangement links TRBV6-4 to TRBJ1-1, with D tentatively TRBD1 (6 bases). Per the germline V gene, CDR1 is MRHNA and CDR2 is SNTAGT. V was pared by 0 bases and J by 0 bases, with 8 bases between. The CDR3 runs to 15 residues. CDR3 sequence: CASSDSQGMNTEAFF. DNA for the CDR3: TGTGCCAGCAGTGACTCGCAGGGGATGAACACTGAAGCTTTCTTT.

This chain connects TRBV7-2 to TRBJ2-3; TRBD2 agrees at 10 bases. Germline trimming cut 6 bases from V and 3 bases from J; bases unmatched to any gene: 12. Germline CDR1 is SGHTA and CDR2 is FQGNSA. This CDR3 comprises 17 residues. This CDR3 is CASRRQLAGMGTDTQYF. The CDR3 coding sequence is TGTGCCAGCAGACGCCAACTAGCGGGAATGGGGACAGATACGCAGTATTTT.

V gene TRBV29-1 combines with J gene TRBJ1-2; D is possibly TRBD1 (5 bases). Looked up from germline, CDR1 is SQVTM and CDR2 is ANQGSEA. The CDR3 has 12 amino acids. V was clipped by 7 bases and J by 4 bases, with 13 bases between them. The CDR3 DNA sequence: TGCAGCGGGGGGACGGGGAGCTATGGCTACACCTTC. It codes for CSGGTGSYGYTF.

This chain uses TRBV10-3 with TRBJ1-5; 7 nucleotides agree with TRBD1. This CDR3 contains 16 residues. Germline V gives CDR1 ENHRY, CDR2 SYGVKD. With V trimmed by 0 bases and J by 9 bases, 11 bases remained unmatched. CDR3 DNA sequence: TGTGCCATCAGTGAGTCGAAAGGACAGGCCCCCGGGCCCCAGCATTTT. The encoded protein is CAISESKGQAPGPQHF.

This clone came up once. The chain links TRBV27 to TRBJ2-6; D may be TRBD1 (5 bases). CDR1 is MNHEY, CDR2 SMNVEV, per germline (reference sequence). The CDR3 loop spans 14 amino acids. Deletions cut 5 bases from V and 4 bases from J, with 9 bases between. The CDR3 loop reads CASSPRVGANVLTF. The CDR3 DNA follows: TGTGCCAGCAGTCCCAGGGTAGGGGCCAACGTCCTGACTTTC.

The chain joins TRBV28 to TRBJ1-5, with no clear D. V gave up 1 base and J gave up 6 bases, with 4 bases separating them. There are 12 residues in the CDR3. CDR1 is MDHEN, CDR2 SYDVKM, per germline. The CDR3 reads CASSLFGQPQHF. For the CDR3, the DNA is TGTGCCAGCAGTTTATTCGGTCAGCCCCAGCATTTT.

The chain carries TRBV4-3 and TRBJ2-7; no clear D. Looked up from germline, CDR1 is LGHNA and CDR2 is YSLEER. V lost 4 bases and J lost 4, with 20 bases in between. The CDR3 is 16 residues long. The CDR3 protein is CASSPSQEVPGYEQYF. The CDR3, as DNA: TGCGCCAGCAGCCCCTCCCAGGAAGTCCCTGGGTACGAGCAGTACTTC.